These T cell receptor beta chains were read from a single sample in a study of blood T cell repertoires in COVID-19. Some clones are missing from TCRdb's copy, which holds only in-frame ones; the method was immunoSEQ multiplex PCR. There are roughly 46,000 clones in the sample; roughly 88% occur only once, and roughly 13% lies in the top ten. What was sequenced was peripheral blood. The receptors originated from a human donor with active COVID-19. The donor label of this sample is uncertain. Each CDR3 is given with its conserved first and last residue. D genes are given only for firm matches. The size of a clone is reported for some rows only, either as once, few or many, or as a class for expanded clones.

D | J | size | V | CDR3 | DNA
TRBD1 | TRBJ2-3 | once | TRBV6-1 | CASREPGQGSEGTQYF | TGTGCCAGCAGGGAACCGGGACAGGGGTCCGAGGGTACGCAGTATTTT
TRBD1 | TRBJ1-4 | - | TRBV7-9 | CASSTNPGQGTNEKLFF | TGTGCCAGCAGCACCAACCCCGGACAGGGGACTAATGAAAAACTGTTTTTT
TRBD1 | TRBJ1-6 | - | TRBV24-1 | CATSDSRQGHSPLHF | TGTGCCACCAGTGATTCGCGACAGGGCCATTCACCCCTCCACTTT
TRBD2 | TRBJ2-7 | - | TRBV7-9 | CASSLTSGSYHSYEQYF | TGTGCCAGCAGCCTAACTAGCGGGAGCTACCACTCCTACGAGCAGTACTTC
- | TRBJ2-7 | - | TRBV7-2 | CASSLAGGYEQYF | TGTGCCAGCAGCTTAGCTGGCGGATACGAGCAGTACTTC
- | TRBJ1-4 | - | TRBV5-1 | CASSLYGSNEKLFF | TGCGCCAGCAGCTTGTATGGGAGTAATGAAAAACTGTTTTTT
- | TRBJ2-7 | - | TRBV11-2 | CASSLYPYEQYF | TGTGCCAGCAGCTTGTATCCGTACGAGCAGTACTTC
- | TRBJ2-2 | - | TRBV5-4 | CASREGIGELFF | TGTGCCAGCAGGGAGGGAATCGGGGAGCTGTTTTTT
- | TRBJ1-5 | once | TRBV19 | CASSINRVGDQPQHF | TGTGCCAGTAGTATTAACAGGGTCGGGGATCAGCCCCAGCATTTT
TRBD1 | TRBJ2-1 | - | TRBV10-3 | CASHRDRYYNEQFF | TGTGCCAGTCACCGGGACAGGTACTACAATGAGCAGTTCTTC
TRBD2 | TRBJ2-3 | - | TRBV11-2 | CASSLSGAEGTQYF | TGTGCCAGCAGCCTTAGCGGGGCAGAGGGTACGCAGTATTTT
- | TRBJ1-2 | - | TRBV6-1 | CASSESTGLYGYTF | TGTGCCAGCAGTGAGTCGACAGGACTCTATGGCTACACCTTC
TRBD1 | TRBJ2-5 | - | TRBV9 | CASSVGRGQGRKGWETQYF | TGTGCCAGCAGCGTAGGGAGGGGACAGGGACGAAAAGGGTGGGAGACCCAGTACTTC
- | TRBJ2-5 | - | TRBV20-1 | CSASRGNQETQYF | TGCAGTGCTAGTCGCGGGAACCAAGAGACCCAGTACTTC
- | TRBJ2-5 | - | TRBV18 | CASSPSPPPAGLTHNETQYF | TGTGCCAGCTCACCAAGTCCGCCGCCTGCCGGTCTCACCCATAACGAGACCCAGTACTTC
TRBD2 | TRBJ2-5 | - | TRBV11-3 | CASSLDLGEGKTQYF | TGTGCCAGCAGCTTAGATCTTGGGGAGGGGAAGACCCAGTACTTC
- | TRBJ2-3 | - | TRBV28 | CASSPPAGLTDTQYF | TGTGCCAGCAGCCCACCAGCGGGCCTCACAGATACGCAGTATTTT
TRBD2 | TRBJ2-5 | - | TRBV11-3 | CASSPGLAGETQYF | TGTGCCAGCAGCCCGGGACTAGCTGGGGAGACCCAGTACTTC
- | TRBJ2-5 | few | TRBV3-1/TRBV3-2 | CASSLRRDQETQYF | TGTGCCAGCAGCCTAAGGCGGGACCAAGAGACCCAGTACTTC
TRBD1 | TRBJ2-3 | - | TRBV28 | CASSLTGTGMDTQYF | TGTGCCAGCAGTTTAACCGGGACAGGGATGGATACGCAGTATTTT
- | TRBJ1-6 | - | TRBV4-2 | CASSRIMGTDNSPLHF | TGTGCCAGCAGCCGAATAATGGGCACTGACAATTCACCCCTCCACTTT
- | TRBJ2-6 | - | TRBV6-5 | CASLRTTGANVLTF | TGTGCCAGCTTAAGGACAACTGGGGCCAACGTCCTGACTTTC
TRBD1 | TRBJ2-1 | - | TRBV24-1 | CATSGPRGLGNEQFF | TGTGCCACCAGTGGCCCCAGGGGGCTGGGAAATGAGCAGTTCTTC
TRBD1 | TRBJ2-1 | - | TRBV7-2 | CASSFQGAYNEQFF | TGTGCCAGCAGCTTTCAGGGGGCATACAATGAGCAGTTCTTC
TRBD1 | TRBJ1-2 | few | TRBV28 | CASSSTGVGGGYTF | TGTGCCAGCAGTTCGACAGGGGTTGGTGGTGGCTACACCTTC
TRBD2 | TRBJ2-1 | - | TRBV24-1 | CATSDSGLAGGNEQFF | TGTGCCACCAGTGATTCAGGACTAGCGGGGGGCAATGAGCAGTTCTTC
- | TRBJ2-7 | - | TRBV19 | CASSTWDMAYEQYF | TGTGCCAGTAGTACCTGGGACATGGCCTACGAGCAGTACTTC
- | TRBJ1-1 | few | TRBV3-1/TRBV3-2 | CASSPQGLAAFF | TGTGCCAGCAGCCCGCAGGGCTTGGCAGCTTTCTTT
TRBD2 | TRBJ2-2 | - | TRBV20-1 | CSASFAGADTGELFF | TGCAGTGCTAGTTTTGCGGGAGCTGACACCGGGGAGCTGTTTTTT
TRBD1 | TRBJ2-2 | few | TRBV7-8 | CASSSVTGVAGELFF | TGTGCCAGCAGCTCAGTAACAGGGGTTGCCGGGGAGCTGTTTTTT
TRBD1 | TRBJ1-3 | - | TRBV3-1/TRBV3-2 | CASSRRQGDFGNTIYF | TGTGCCAGCAGCCGGAGACAGGGGGATTTTGGAAACACCATATATTTT
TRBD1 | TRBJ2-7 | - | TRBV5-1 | CASSLDGQGGEQYF | TGCGCCAGCAGCTTGGATGGACAGGGGGGCGAGCAGTACTTC
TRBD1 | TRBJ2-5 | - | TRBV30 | CAWRDTGGSETQYF | TGTGCCTGGAGGGATACAGGGGGCTCGGAGACCCAGTACTTC
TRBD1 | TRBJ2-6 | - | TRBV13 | CASSPGGTGGGGANVLTF | TGTGCCAGCAGCCCCGGGGGGACAGGGGGCGGTGGGGCCAACGTCCTGACTTTC
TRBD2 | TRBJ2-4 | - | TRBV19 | CASSIGVLAGVGIAKNIQYF | TGTGCCAGTAGTATCGGCGTGCTAGCGGGAGTGGGCATAGCCAAAAACATTCAGTACTTC
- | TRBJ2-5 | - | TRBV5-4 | CASSLGGGETQYF | TGTGCCAGCAGCTTGGGTGGCGGAGAGACCCAGTACTTC
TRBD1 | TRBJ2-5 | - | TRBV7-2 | CASSLESGQGTQYF | TGTGCCAGCAGCTTAGAAAGCGGACAGGGGACCCAGTACTTC
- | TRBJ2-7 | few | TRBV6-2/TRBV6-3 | CASSSFYRAYYEQYF | TGTGCCAGCAGTTCTTTCTACAGGGCATACTACGAGCAGTACTTC
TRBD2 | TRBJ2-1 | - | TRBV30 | CAWTVGGSSHNEQFF | TGTGCCTGGACCGTCGGGGGGTCGAGCCACAATGAGCAGTTCTTC
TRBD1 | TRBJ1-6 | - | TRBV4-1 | CASSPADRGPNSPLHF | TGCGCCAGCAGCCCAGCGGACAGGGGGCCGAATTCACCCCTCCACTTT